Shown below are 10 T cell receptor beta chains from a single sample sequenced in a study of blood T cells in healthy people across ages. For the second PCR, which ran for roughly 7 to 11 cycles, a sample-barcoded 5' primer and a J-beta primer mix were used. TCRdb recomputed calls from the 5' RACE reads with MiXCR, one row per CDR3 protein. The data hold around 650,000 distinct CDR3 sequences, with approximately 31% observed a single time. Sequenced sample: blood. All receptors derive from a woman of 80 years or more in good health.

This clonotype was seen ten or more times. A much larger clone differs by one base, so this may be a read error. This chain links TRBV7-2 with TRBJ2-5; 9 bases are shared with TRBD2. From germline, CDR1 is SGHTA and CDR2 FQGNSA. V lost 4 bases and J lost 11; bases outside the gene matches: 17. The CDR3 extends over 16 amino acids. As DNA, the CDR3 is TGTGCCAGCAGCTACATCCTCCAAGCGGGGGGCCTTGAGCAGTACTTC. It translates to CASSYILQAGGLEQYF. The variable domain in full, completed from reference TRBV7-2 and TRBJ2-5, reads GAGVSQSPSNKVTEKGKDVELRCDPISGHTALYWYRQSLGQGLEFLIYFQGNSAPDKSGLPSDRFSAERTGGSVSTLTIQRTQQEDSAVYLCASSYILQAGGLEQYFGPGTRLLVL.

As to this clonotype: A much more abundant neighbour one base away suggests this may be a read error. This chain links TRBV20-1 with TRBJ2-3, with D unclear. This CDR3 spans 11 amino acids. Germline V gene data show CDR1 as DFQATT and CDR2 as SNEGSKA (reference sequence). The CDR3 is CSADSTDTRYF. The CDR3 nucleotides are TGCAGTGCTGATAGCACAGATACGCGGTATTTT.

Many counts were recorded for this clonotype. This sequence joins TRBV6-5 and TRBJ2-4; possibly TRBD1 for D (6 bases). Germline V gene data show CDR1 as MNHEY and CDR2 as SVGAGI. V lost 0 bases and J lost 6, with 15 bases in between. This CDR3 has 16 amino acids. The CDR3 DNA is TGTGCCAGCAGTTACTCGGGCAGGGGTCCGGGAAACATTCAGTACTTC. This encodes CASSYSGRGPGNIQYF.

This clonotype was observed at least ten times. This rearrangement joins TRBV6-5 to TRBJ2-5; D possibly matches TRBD1 or TRBD2 (5 bases each). CDR1 is MNHEY and CDR2 is SVGAGI in the germline V gene. Trimming took 6 bases from V and 2 from J, leaving 19 bases between them. CDR3 length equals 16 residues. This CDR3 is CASSLSPPGPQETQYF. The CDR3 nucleotides are TGTGCCAGCAGCCTATCGCCCCCGGGACCTCAAGAGACCCAGTACTTC.

Of note for this clonotype: The CDR3 end shows no conserved phenylalanine or tryptophan, and so a read error is likely. The J gene is TRBJ1-1, the V gene TRBV7-2; D is ambiguous. Germline-derived CDR1 and CDR2 are SGHTA and FQGNSA. V was pared by 4 bases and J by 1 base, with 7 bases between. The CDR3 length is 13 residues. This CDR3 is CASSWSWNTEAFC. CDR3 in DNA: TGTGCCAGCAGCTGGTCCTGGAACACTGAAGCTTTCTGT.

This clonotype was seen at least ten times. The chain employs TRBV7-9 and TRBJ2-7; 9 bases map to TRBD1. The V gene end was trimmed by 4 bases and the J gene end by 5 bases; junction bases not matched to a gene: 6. Germline-derived CDR1 and CDR2 are SEHNR and FQNEAQ (reference sequence). This CDR3 region has 14 residues. The CDR3: CASSSDRGSHEQYF. The DNA of the CDR3 is TGTGCCAGCAGCTCGGACAGGGGTTCCCACGAGCAGTACTTC.

This clonotype was seen only a few times. The rearrangement uses TRBV27 and TRBJ2-4; weak D call: TRBD2 (6 bases). This CDR3 is built from 14 residues. V dropped 4 bases and J dropped 2 bases, with 9 bases sitting between them. The germline CDR1 and CDR2 sequences are MNHEY and SMNVEV (reference sequence). The CDR3 region has the DNA TGTGCCAGCAGTTGTGCGGGGCCCAAAAACATTCAGTACTTC. Amino acid sequence: CASSCAGPKNIQYF.

CDR3 nucleotide sequence: TGCGCCAGCAGCCACGGACAGGGGCCCTTTTCCTACGAGCAGTACTTC. This sequence encodes CASSHGQGPFSYEQYF. This chain links TRBV4-1 with TRBJ2-7, with 9 bases identical to TRBD1. Germline-derived CDR1 and CDR2 are MGHRA and YSYEKL. J was trimmed by 1 base and V by 3 bases; bases with no gene match: 7. CDR3 length: 16 residues.

This clonotype was counted at least ten times. The chain is built from TRBV7-9 and TRBJ2-3; D is uncertain. Germline CDR1 is SEHNR and CDR2 is FQNEAQ (reference sequence). V was shortened by 0 bases and J by 2 bases, with 12 bases between the two germline ends. This CDR3 is built from 16 residues. DNA for the CDR3: TGTGCCAGCAGCTTAGCACTAACGGGTTCCACAGATACGCAGTATTTT. Protein sequence: CASSLALTGSTDTQYF.

Only a few counts were recorded for this clonotype. The rearrangement links TRBV21-1 to TRBJ2-7; the table's D call of TRBD1 was not tested on the DNA. TRBV21-1 is an annotated pseudogene. CDR3 size: 18 residues. The CDR3 DNA sequence: TGTGCCAGCAGCACACCCGGGACAGGGGAATGGAGGTCCTACGAGCAGTACTTC. It yields the protein CASSTPGTGEWRSYEQYF.